Listed here is a single TCR beta chain. What it binds is unknown. These data belong to a study of T cells in localized non-small cell lung cancer. Study-wide results and caveats: The study linked higher blood T cell density to longer overall survival. There was higher T cell clonality in uninvolved adjacent lung than in tumor, and it was highest there. Sequencing was restricted to one tumor region; therefore, heterogeneity remains possible.

The germline V gene encodes CDR1 SGHVS and CDR2 FNYEAQ. The V segment lost 5 bases and the J segment 6 bases; nucleotides outside the gene matches: 13. This CDR3 spans 16 amino acids. Assay: immunoSEQ multiplex PCR; the TCRdb copy retains only in-frame clones and omits some. The repertoire holds around 79,000 clones, with roughly 75% as singletons. The V gene is TRBV7-6, the J gene TRBJ2-7, with TRBD1 matching 10 bases. Sequenced material: PBMCs, taken before any cancer treatment. The sequence derives from a man between 40 and 70 years old with stage II squamous cell lung carcinoma. CDR3 in amino acids: CASSALGQGSSLEQYF. Here the CDR3 DNA reads TGTGCCAGCAGCGCACTGGGACAGGGGAGTTCACTCGAGCAGTACTTC.